The 24 T cell receptor beta chains below all came from one sample that was sequenced in a study of shared clonotypes between healthy human individuals. Sequenced by immunoSEQ multiplex PCR; TCRdb stores in-frame clones only, minus some. Seen here are about 2.3 million clones, 85% to 95% observed once, and the top ten hold roughly 0.34%. Sequencing input: naive CD4+ T cells from PBMCs. The subset was: CD45RA+ positively selected. Every receptor here comes from a man between 18 and 35 years old in good health. Some clones in this sample may be carry-over from other donors' samples.

This clone occurred once. This chain links TRBV9 with TRBJ2-1; D might be TRBD1 or TRBD2, each matching 5 bases. The CDR3 runs to 18 residues. V was pared by 0 bases and J by 8 bases, with 24 bases between. Germline lookup yields CDR1 SGDLS and CDR2 YYNGEE. CDR3 sequence: CASSVATGRTLGADEQFF. As DNA, the CDR3 is TGTGCCAGCAGCGTAGCTACTGGGCGTACACTAGGGGCGGATGAGCAGTTCTTC.

The CDR3 loop is CASSQDTVAGGGTGELFF. The CDR3 DNA reads as TGCGCCAGCAGCCAAGATACGGTTGCGGGAGGAGGAACCGGGGAGCTGTTTTTT. The chain joins TRBV4-3 to TRBJ2-2; 8 bases are a match to TRBD2. Germline values: CDR1 LGHNA, CDR2 YSLEER. V shed 0 bases and J 5 bases; nucleotides not matched to a gene: 11. CDR3 length: 18 amino acids.

The rearrangement joins TRBV9 to TRBJ2-5; 7 positions match TRBD2. The CDR3 length is 15 residues. The V gene's germline CDR1 is SGDLS and CDR2 YYNGEE. V gave up 6 bases and J gave up 4 bases; unmatched junction bases: 12. CDR3 in DNA: TGTGCCAGCACCTCCCTGGGGGGGAGTCGAGAGACCCAGTACTTC. Translated: CASTSLGGSRETQYF.

This sequence joins TRBV12-5 and TRBJ2-4, with D tentatively TRBD1 or TRBD2 (5 bases each). Germline V lookup: CDR1 LGHNT, CDR2 FRNRAP. V gave up 6 bases and J gave up 5 bases, with 20 bases separating them. The CDR3 loop spans 16 amino acids. The CDR3 DNA is TGTGCTAGTGGCGACTACTCCGGGACGGGTGAAAACATTCAGTACTTC. Encoded protein: CASGDYSGTGENIQYF. The complete variable domain, with remaining parts taken from reference TRBV12-5 and TRBJ2-4, reads DARVTQTPRHKVTEMGQEVTMRCQPILGHNTVFWYRQTMMQGLELLAYFRNRAPLDDSGMPKDRFSAEMPDATLATLKIQPSEPRDSAVYFCASGDYSGTGENIQYFGAGTRLSVL.

The V and J genes are TRBV5-5 and TRBJ2-2; tentative D call: TRBD1 (5 bases). This CDR3 is built from 16 residues. Deletions cut 0 bases from V and 3 bases from J, with 12 bases between. Germline CDR1 SGHKS, CDR2 YYEKEE (reference sequence). CDR3 region: CASSLAPGLDTGELFF. CDR3 in DNA: TGTGCCAGCAGCTTGGCCCCAGGGTTGGACACCGGGGAGCTGTTTTTT.

V and J are TRBV20-1 and TRBJ2-7; D is uncertain. Deletions cut 6 bases from V and 7 bases from J, with 13 bases between. CDR3 length: 11 amino acids. Germline V gene sequence: CDR1 DFQATT, CDR2 SNEGSKA (reference sequence). Written as DNA, the CDR3 is TGCAGTGCGGGAACGCTCGAAGAGCAGTACTTC. Its translation: CSAGTLEEQYF.

This sequence joins TRBV18 and TRBJ2-3; 12 bases match TRBD2. The CDR3 consists of 16 residues. V lost 3 bases, J lost 2 bases, and 3 bases stayed unmatched. CDR1 and CDR2 (germline): KGHSH, LQKENI. The CDR3 protein is CASSPRLAGDTDTQYF. In DNA, the CDR3 is TGTGCCAGCTCACCCCGACTAGCGGGGGACACAGATACGCAGTATTTT.

Details on this clone: Additional DNA sequences in this sample encode the identical CDR3. This chain uses TRBV9 with TRBJ1-5; D gene ambiguous. The CDR3 has 15 residues. In germline, CDR1 is SGDLS, CDR2 YYNGEE. V shed 2 bases and J shed 1 base, with 10 bases lying between them. In DNA, the CDR3 is TGTGCCAGCAGCGTCGGAGGGTTAAGCAATCAGCCCCAGCATTTT. Its translation: CASSVGGLSNQPQHF.

This chain links TRBV29-1 with TRBJ2-1, with D possibly being TRBD2 (5 bases). The CDR3 is 10 amino acids. The germline V gene encodes CDR1 SQVTM and CDR2 ANQGSEA. The germline V and J ends were trimmed by 7 bases and 9 bases, with 10 bases remaining between them. The CDR3 sequence: CSAGRGEQFF. In DNA form, the CDR3 reads TGCAGCGCTGGACGGGGTGAGCAGTTCTTC.

Here the CDR3 reads CASTLGALKGNEQFF. The CDR3, as DNA: TGTGCCAGCACCTTGGGGGCCTTAAAGGGAAATGAGCAGTTCTTC. J is TRBJ2-1 and V is TRBV28; maybe TRBD1 (6 bases). The germline CDR1 and CDR2 sequences are MDHEN and SYDVKM. The CDR3 is 15 residues long. V was pared by 7 bases and J by 7 bases, with 20 bases between.

The V gene is TRBV11-2, the J gene TRBJ1-1; D is undetermined. CDR1 and CDR2 (germline): SGHAT, FQNNGV. The CDR3 totals 12 residues. The V end was cut by 3 bases, the J end by 0 bases, with 2 bases between. In DNA, the CDR3 is TGTGCCAGCAGCTTCATGAACACTGAAGCTTTCTTT. Translated: CASSFMNTEAFF.

The chain recombines TRBV29-1 with TRBJ2-2; D is perhaps TRBD1 (6 bases). The CDR3 length is 12 residues. Per the germline V gene, CDR1 is SQVTM and CDR2 is ANQGSEA. V was cut by 6 bases and J by 6 bases, with 11 bases left in between. CDR3 nucleotide sequence: TGCAGCGTCAGGGGAGACGCCGGGGAGCTGTTTTTT. Translated: CSVRGDAGELFF.

In this sample, this clone turned up a few times. The chain carries TRBV2 and TRBJ1-5; a weak D match, TRBD1 (5 bases). The length of the CDR3 is 14 residues. Germline values: CDR1 SNHLY, CDR2 FYNNEI. V was pared by 5 bases and J by 7 bases, with 15 bases between. The CDR3: CASSWFVEGQPQHF. The CDR3 DNA is TGTGCCAGCAGTTGGTTCGTGGAGGGGCAGCCCCAGCATTTT.

Comment on this clone: Additional DNA sequences in this sample encode the identical CDR3. The V and J genes are TRBV10-3 and TRBJ2-5; D unresolved. Trimming took 4 bases from V and 5 from J, leaving 5 bases between them. There are 11 residues in the CDR3. Germline lookup yields CDR1 ENHRY and CDR2 SYGVKD. The CDR3 loop reads CAISGGETQYF. The CDR3 bases are TGTGCCATCAGTGGTGGGGAGACCCAGTACTTC.

This clone was picked up one time. This chain connects TRBV27 to TRBJ1-1; D might be TRBD1 (5 bases). Germline V gene sequence: CDR1 MNHEY, CDR2 SMNVEV (reference sequence). The germline V and J ends were trimmed by 5 bases and 4 bases, with 14 bases remaining between them. This CDR3 has 14 amino acids. In nucleotides, the CDR3 is TGTGCCAGCAGTCTCGTGAGGGGCGCCACTGAAGCTTTCTTT. Translated: CASSLVRGATEAFF.

The rearrangement links TRBV6-1 to TRBJ2-7; D is undetermined. In germline, CDR1 is MNHNS, CDR2 SASEGT. The CDR3 has 15 residues. The V end was cut by 6 bases, the J end by 6 bases, with 21 bases between. Here the CDR3 reads CASRRSTAVSSEQYF. The CDR3, as DNA: TGTGCCAGCAGGCGTAGTACAGCCGTATCTTCCGAGCAGTACTTC.

Turning to this clone: This same CDR3 is encoded by further DNA sequences in the sample. The V and J genes are TRBV7-2 and TRBJ1-5; D call uncertain. Germline V CDR1 and CDR2: SGHTA, FQGNSA. Trimming shortened V by 6 bases and J by 3 bases, and 12 bases separated the two germline ends. This CDR3 is built from 14 residues. In DNA, the CDR3 is TGTGCCAGCAGTCCGGACTCGTCCAATCAGCCCCAGCATTTT. It specifies CASSPDSSNQPQHF.

Concerning this clone: Other DNA sequences in the sample encode the same CDR3. This chain connects TRBV5-1 to TRBJ2-1, with 11 bases lining up with TRBD2. From germline, CDR1 is SGHRS and CDR2 YFSETQ. J gave up 3 bases and V 2 bases, and 4 bases lay outside the gene matches. The CDR3 sequence is 16 residues long. As DNA, the CDR3 is TGCGCCAGCAGCTTCCTAGCGGGAGGCCTCTACAATGAGCAGTTCTTC. Protein: CASSFLAGGLYNEQFF. Drawing the rest from reference TRBV5-1 and TRBJ2-1, the complete variable domain is KAGVTQTPRYLIKTRGQQVTLSCSPISGHRSVSWYQQTPGQGLQFLFEYFSETQRNKGNFPGRFSGRQFSNSRSEMNVSTLELGDSALYLCASSFLAGGLYNEQFFGPGTRLTVL.

The count of this clone is one. The rearrangement uses TRBV7-8 and TRBJ2-7; 12 bases agree with TRBD2. The CDR3 consists of 15 residues. Per germline, CDR1 SGHVS and CDR2 FQNEAQ. The ends lost 5 bases at V and 3 bases at J; junction bases unmatched: 5. The CDR3 bases are TGTGCCAGCAGCCAACGACTAGCGGGAGTCTACGAGCAGTACTTC. Its protein product is CASSQRLAGVYEQYF.

In DNA form, the CDR3 reads TGTGCCAGCTCACCTGCGGGGGGAAGTGGCACTGAAGCTTTCTTT. Translation: CASSPAGGSGTEAFF. The chain recombines TRBV18 with TRBJ1-1; the D gene is possibly TRBD1 (5 bases). The CDR3 contains 15 residues. CDR1 is KGHSH and CDR2 is LQKENI in the germline V gene. Trimming stripped 3 bases from V and 4 bases from J, with 15 bases between.

The chain couples TRBV30 to TRBJ1-1, with unresolved D. This CDR3 has 14 amino acids. Germline CDR1 is GTSNPN and CDR2 is SVGIG (reference sequence). The V end was cut by 1 base, the J end by 0 bases, with 9 bases between. Here the CDR3 reads CAWSGPIMNTEAFF. CDR3 sequence (DNA): TGTGCCTGGAGTGGACCTATTATGAACACTGAAGCTTTCTTT.

The genes are TRBV11-2 and TRBJ1-2; TRBD1 is a possible D gene (6 bases). V was trimmed by 2 bases and J by 3 bases, leaving 19 bases between them. CDR3 length: 17 amino acids. Germline assignment: CDR1 SGHAT and CDR2 FQNNGV. In DNA, the CDR3 is TGTGCCAGCAGCTTATCTCTGACCACCTCAGGGGACTATGGCTACACCTTC. It codes for CASSLSLTTSGDYGYTF.

The chain joins TRBV11-2 to TRBJ1-3; D is ambiguous. CDR1 and CDR2 from the germline V gene are SGHAT and FQNNGV. This CDR3 spans 13 amino acids. The V end lost 8 bases, the J end lost 0 bases, and 8 bases lay between the germline ends. CDR3 region: CASRPSSGNTIYF. As DNA, the CDR3 is TGTGCCAGCCGACCGAGCTCTGGAAACACCATATATTTT. Looking up the rest from reference TRBV11-2 and TRBJ1-3 gives the full variable domain: EAGVAQSPRYKIIEKRQSVAFWCNPISGHATLYWYQQILGQGPKLLIQFQNNGVVDDSQLPKDRFSAERLKGVDSTLKIQPAKLEDSAVYLCASRPSSGNTIYFGEGSWLTVV.

This clone was detected only once. The rearrangement joins TRBV7-3 to TRBJ2-1, with 7 bases that match TRBD2. Unmatched junction bases numbered 3, after V lost 0 bases and J lost 10 bases. Germline assignment: CDR1 SGHTA and CDR2 FQGTGA. This CDR3 has 13 amino acids. The CDR3 sequence is CASSLTGGSEQFF. Written as DNA, the CDR3 is TGTGCCAGCAGCTTAACCGGCGGGAGCGAGCAGTTCTTC.